This T cell receptor (beta chain) was captured in a study of chemoradiotherapy in HPV16-positive cancers. Here immunoSEQ multiplex PCR was the method, and the copy in TCRdb shows in-frame clones only, minus some. The sample carries about 53,000 clones, roughly 90% recorded once. This CDR3 is built from 15 residues. Germline V gives CDR1 MNHNS, CDR2 SASEGT. Trimming shortened V by 1 base and J by 5 bases, and 15 bases separated the two germline ends. The source of this sequence is a human donor with HPV-associated anogenital cancer. Here the sequenced sample was blood, taken from a patient who underwent chemoradiotherapy. This sequence joins TRBV6-1 and TRBJ2-7; D might be TRBD1 or TRBD2, each matching 5 bases. CDR3 amino acids: CASSEEGTEADEQYF. CDR3 DNA sequence: TGTGCCAGCAGTGAAGAGGGGACGGAGGCGGACGAGCAGTACTTC.